This T cell receptor beta chain came from a study of a mutant IDH1 vaccine in newly diagnosed glioma. About the research overall: Treated patients showed a male proportion of around 62%, a female proportion of about 38%, and a mean age of 40.4 years. Patients' prior therapy spanned radiotherapy, temozolomide, or both; most underwent both.

Data came from immunoSEQ multiplex PCR; TCRdb stores just in-frame clones and leaves some out. The repertoire holds 50,000 to 75,000 clones, with around 90% as singletons. Germline assignment: CDR1 SGHNT and CDR2 YENEEA. The germline V and J ends were trimmed by 1 base and 4 bases, with 7 bases remaining between them. The CDR3 runs 13 residues. Regarding time point: baseline, week 1 (first vaccination visit). Treatment here: pre-vaccination baseline after standard-of-care therapy. The rearrangement uses TRBV11-3 and TRBJ1-1, with D unresolved. This TCR derives from a man aged 45-65 years with glioma. Source: PBMCs, taken from a glioma patient treated with radiotherapy, temozolomide or both. This CDR3 is CASSLGPGTEAFF. As DNA, the CDR3 is TGTGCCAGCAGCTTAGGTCCGGGCACTGAAGCTTTCTTT. Based on the CDR3 plus reference TRBV11-3 and TRBJ1-1, the full variable domain is EAGVVQSPRYKIIEKKQPVAFWCNPISGHNTLYWYLQNLGQGPELLIRYENEEAVDDSQLPKDRFSAERLKGVDSTLKIQPAELGDSAVYLCASSLGPGTEAFFGQGTRLTVV.